Following are 30 T cell receptor beta chains from one sample sequenced in a study of glioma-infiltrating T cells after dendritic cell vaccination. Clones were read by immunoSEQ multiplex PCR, and TCRdb kept only the in-frame ones, dropping some. The sample carries tens of thousands of clones, 81% recorded once. Sample: blood, taken before dendritic cell vaccination. These receptors were obtained from a human donor with glioblastoma.

In the case of this clone: This same CDR3 is encoded by further DNA sequences in the sample. V gene TRBV7-3 combines with J gene TRBJ2-2; TRBD2 matches at 8 bases. V lost 2 bases, J lost 0 bases, and 2 bases stayed unmatched. This CDR3 region has 16 residues. The germline CDR1 and CDR2 sequences are SGHTA and FQGTGA. The chain's CDR3 is CASSLSGRANTGELFF. The CDR3 bases are TGTGCCAGCAGCTTATCCGGGAGGGCGAACACCGGGGAGCTGTTTTTT.

This clone was seen a single time. V usage is TRBV25-1 and J usage is TRBJ1-5, with 7 bases identical to TRBD1. The CDR3 covers 15 residues. CDR1 is MGHDK, CDR2 SYGVNS, per germline. The ends lost 2 bases at V and 4 bases at J; junction bases unmatched: 5. Here the CDR3 DNA reads TGTGCCAGCAGTGAAGGGACAGCAGAAAATCAGCCCCAGCATTTT. Translating it yields CASSEGTAENQPQHF.

The DNA for the CDR3 is TGTGCCAGCAGCGAACATCGCGGGGCTCTCACAGATACGCAGTATTTT. It translates to CASSEHRGALTDTQYF. V gene TRBV9 combines with J gene TRBJ2-3, with TRBD2 as a possible D gene (6 bases). The CDR3 runs 16 residues. V gave up 3 bases and J gave up 2 bases, with 16 bases separating them. The germline gives CDR1 SGDLS, CDR2 YYNGEE.

The J gene is TRBJ1-4, the V gene TRBV25-1, with D tentatively TRBD1 (5 bases). The V gene's germline CDR1 is MGHDK and CDR2 SYGVNS. V gave up 4 bases and J gave up 7 bases, with 13 bases separating them. The CDR3 consists of 14 residues. CDR3 in DNA: TGTGCCAGCAGTGTTGGAGGGGAAGGTGAAAAACTGTTTTTT. Protein sequence: CASSVGGEGEKLFF.

This clone has only one observation. CDR3 sequence (DNA): TGCAGCGCCCGCCAGGGATTCACAGATACGCAGTATTTT. Translation gives CSARQGFTDTQYF. The V gene is TRBV29-1, the J gene TRBJ2-3; D possibly corresponds to TRBD1 (5 bases). Looked up from germline, CDR1 is SQVTM and CDR2 is ANQGSEA. The CDR3 length is 13 residues. With 7 bases removed from V and 2 bases from J, the gap between germline ends came to 13 bases.

This chain connects TRBV7-2 to TRBJ1-1; possibly TRBD1 for D (5 bases). Per the germline V gene, CDR1 is SGHTA and CDR2 is FQGNSA. CDR3 size: 13 residues. Deletions cut 5 bases from V and 2 bases from J, with 9 bases between. CDR3 in DNA: TGTGCCAGCAGCCCCGGGGGTAACACTGAAGCTTTCTTT. This gives the protein CASSPGGNTEAFF.

The rearrangement uses TRBV6-6 and TRBJ1-1; a possible D gene is TRBD1 (5 bases). Deletions cut 6 bases from V and 3 bases from J, with 8 bases between. The CDR3 extends over 12 amino acids. The germline gives CDR1 MNHNY, CDR2 SVGAGI (reference sequence). The chain's CDR3 is CASRRGYTEAFF. The CDR3, as DNA: TGTGCCAGCAGGCGGGGCTACACTGAAGCTTTCTTT.

The CDR3 is CASRQDSNQPQHF. Written as DNA, the CDR3 is TGTGCCAGCAGGCAGGATAGCAATCAGCCCCAGCATTTT. This chain uses TRBV7-9 with TRBJ1-5; D is unclear. The CDR3 extends over 13 amino acids. Germline assignment: CDR1 SEHNR and CDR2 FQNEAQ (reference sequence). Trimming left V 6 bases short and J 0 bases short, with 6 bases between.

The chain combines TRBV28 with TRBJ2-2, with TRBD1 matching 7 bases. The CDR3 consists of 17 residues. Germline V gene lookup returns CDR1 MDHEN and CDR2 SYDVKM. V lost 3 bases, J lost 5 bases, and 12 bases stayed unmatched. The CDR3 reads CASSFPRQGGTTGELFF. The CDR3 DNA follows: TGTGCCAGCAGTTTCCCCCGACAGGGCGGCACAACCGGGGAGCTGTTTTTT.

Note on this clone: Different DNA sequences within this sample yield the same CDR3. This rearrangement joins TRBV19 to TRBJ1-1, with D uncertain. V was trimmed by 2 bases and J by 1 base, leaving 5 bases between them. Germline V gene lookup returns CDR1 LNHDA and CDR2 SQIVND (reference sequence). This CDR3 has 13 amino acids. The CDR3 DNA sequence: TGTGCCAGTAGTATATCCTCGAACACTGAAGCTTTCTTT. Its protein is CASSISSNTEAFF.

This sequence joins TRBV19 and TRBJ1-2; 9 bases fit TRBD1. V lost 9 bases to trimming and J lost 4 bases; unmatched junction nucleotides: 9. Germline V gene sequence: CDR1 LNHDA, CDR2 SQIVND (reference sequence). This CDR3 spans 14 amino acids. The CDR3 region is CASSSDRGVYGYTF. The CDR3 DNA reads TGTGCCAGCTCCTCGGACAGGGGCGTCTATGGCTACACCTTC.

This chain connects TRBV7-9 to TRBJ2-1; 8 bases fit TRBD2. V was clipped by 1 base and J by 1 base; unmatched bases: 3. The CDR3 has 16 amino acids. Germline V gene data show CDR1 as SEHNR and CDR2 as FQNEAQ (reference sequence). The chain's CDR3 is CASSLGGTRSYNEQFF. DNA of the CDR3: TGTGCCAGCAGCTTAGGGGGGACTAGGTCCTACAATGAGCAGTTCTTC. Filled out from reference TRBV7-9 and TRBJ2-1, the complete variable domain reads DTGVSQNPRHKITKRGQNVTFRCDPISEHNRLYWYRQTLGQGPEFLTYFQNEAQLEKSRLLSDRFSAERPKGSFSTLEIQRTEQGDSAMYLCASSLGGTRSYNEQFFGPGTRLTVL.

This chain uses TRBV5-1 with TRBJ2-5; 8 positions match TRBD2. Germline CDR1 and CDR2: SGHRS and YFSETQ. V dropped 5 bases and J dropped 5; count of bases not matched to a gene: 11. The CDR3 has 15 amino acids. CDR3 sequence reads: CASSSQMSGGETQYF. The CDR3 DNA sequence: TGCGCCAGCAGTTCTCAGATGAGCGGGGGTGAGACCCAGTACTTC.

The chain combines TRBV6-6 with TRBJ1-1; 7 bases line up with TRBD1. V lost 6 bases to trimming and J lost 4 bases; unmatched junction nucleotides: 8. The CDR3 runs 14 residues. CDR1 is MNHNY and CDR2 is SVGAGI in the germline V gene (reference sequence). The CDR3 is CASSQLAGGTEAFF. The CDR3, as DNA: TGTGCCAGCAGCCAACTGGCAGGGGGCACTGAAGCTTTCTTT.

The chain has TRBV2 and TRBJ2-5; maybe TRBD2 (5 bases). The CDR3 extends over 14 amino acids. CDR1 is SNHLY, CDR2 FYNNEI, per germline. Trimming stripped 1 base from V and 5 bases from J, with 11 bases between. Here the CDR3 reads CASSEVYGDETQYF. In DNA form, the CDR3 reads TGTGCCAGCAGTGAAGTTTACGGGGATGAGACCCAGTACTTC.

The chain uses TRBV6-5 and TRBJ2-7, with 8 bases fitting TRBD1. Per the germline V gene, CDR1 is MNHEY and CDR2 is SVGAGI. V gave up 0 bases and J gave up 0 bases; unmatched junction bases: 1. The CDR3 sequence is 15 residues long. The CDR3 is CASSYSTGDSYEQYF. CDR3 DNA: TGTGCCAGCAGTTACTCGACAGGGGACTCCTACGAGCAGTACTTC.

This chain connects TRBV2 to TRBJ1-4, with 8 bases fitting TRBD1. CDR3 length: 14 amino acids. CDR1 SNHLY and CDR2 FYNNEI come from the germline V gene. V was clipped by 5 bases and J by 7 bases; unmatched bases: 6. The CDR3 loop reads CASSRDRSLEKLFF. The CDR3 nucleotides read TGTGCCAGCAGTCGGGACAGGAGCCTTGAAAAACTGTTTTTT.

The rearrangement uses TRBV2 and TRBJ1-1, with TRBD1 as a possible D gene (5 bases). V was clipped by 2 bases and J by 2 bases, with 9 bases between them. CDR3 size: 14 residues. CDR1 SNHLY and CDR2 FYNNEI come from the germline V gene. The CDR3 spells CASSEQGVNTEAFF. DNA of the CDR3: TGTGCCAGCAGTGAACAGGGTGTAAACACTGAAGCTTTCTTT.

The chain links TRBV29-1 to TRBJ2-1, with D perhaps matching TRBD2 (6 bases). Germline V CDR1 and CDR2: SQVTM, ANQGSEA. CDR3 length equals 14 residues. V lost 4 bases and J lost 2, with 12 bases in between. For the CDR3, the DNA is TGCAGCGTTGGTCAGGGAGGAGCCTACAATGAGCAGTTCTTC. Translation: CSVGQGGAYNEQFF.

The chain is built from TRBV2 and TRBJ1-1, with 7 bases lining up with TRBD1. The germline gives CDR1 SNHLY, CDR2 FYNNEI. CDR3 size: 14 residues. The V segment lost 6 bases and the J segment 2 bases; nucleotides outside the gene matches: 6. In DNA, the CDR3 is TGTGCCAGCAGGGGACAGAGAGACAACACTGAAGCTTTCTTT. Protein: CASRGQRDNTEAFF.

This clone was seen more than once but under ten times. This chain uses TRBV30 with TRBJ1-4; D is ambiguous. The CDR3 consists of 15 residues. V was shortened by 1 base and J by 5 bases, with 14 bases between the two germline ends. Germline V gene lookup returns CDR1 GTSNPN and CDR2 SVGIG (reference sequence). The CDR3 protein is CAWSAPVTRNEKLFF. CDR3 DNA sequence: TGTGCCTGGAGTGCCCCGGTGACAAGAAATGAAAAACTGTTTTTT. Full variable domain (missing parts from reference TRBV30 and TRBJ1-4): SQTIHQWPATLVQPVGSPLSLECTVEGTSNPNLYWYRQAAGRGLQLLFYSVGIGQISSEVPQNLSASRPQDRQFILSSKKLLLSDSGFYLCAWSAPVTRNEKLFFGSGTQLSVL.

This chain uses TRBV5-1 with TRBJ1-2; TRBD1 matches at 9 bases. The CDR3 runs to 15 residues. The V segment lost 2 bases and the J segment 3 bases; nucleotides outside the gene matches: 5. The germline CDR1 and CDR2 sequences are SGHRS and YFSETQ. The CDR3 DNA sequence: TGCGCCAGCAGCTTTAGGACAGGGGAAGACTATGGCTACACCTTC. Amino acids: CASSFRTGEDYGYTF.

This clone was recorded a few times. The CDR3 bases are TGTGCCAGCAGTTCAGCCGGGGATCAGCCCCAGCATTTT. It encodes CASSSAGDQPQHF. V usage is TRBV27 and J usage is TRBJ1-5, with D unresolved. Germline V gene sequence: CDR1 MNHEY, CDR2 SMNVEV (reference sequence). V shed 4 bases and J shed 5 bases, with 9 bases lying between them. The CDR3 extends over 13 amino acids.

The chain joins TRBV2 to TRBJ2-1; TRBD2 matches at 8 bases. V was pared by 4 bases and J by 5 bases, with 7 bases of the junction left unmatched. From germline, CDR1 is SNHLY and CDR2 FYNNEI. The CDR3 has 15 amino acids. DNA of the CDR3: TGTGCCAGCAGTGCGACGGGGGGGCCAAACAATGAGCAGTTCTTC. This encodes CASSATGGPNNEQFF.

The J gene is TRBJ2-7, the V gene TRBV7-2; tentative D call: TRBD1 (5 bases). V dropped 5 bases and J dropped 3 bases, with 20 bases sitting between them. Germline CDR1 SGHTA, CDR2 FQGNSA. The CDR3 is made up of 16 amino acids. CDR3 DNA sequence: TGTGCCAGCAGCCCCTGGTGGCGTAGGGGCCACTACGAGCAGTACTTC. It specifies CASSPWWRRGHYEQYF.

The chain has TRBV6-6 and TRBJ2-7; a weak D match, TRBD2 (6 bases). Trimming left V 0 bases short and J 3 bases short, with 15 bases between. Germline V lookup: CDR1 MNHNY, CDR2 SVGAGI (reference sequence). CDR3 length equals 16 residues. CDR3 coding DNA: TGTGCCAGCAGTTACTCGGGGACGGGAGACAGCTACGAGCAGTACTTC. As protein: CASSYSGTGDSYEQYF.

On this clone itself: This specimen includes other DNA sequences encoding the same CDR3. The chain carries TRBV12-5 and TRBJ1-3; 7 nucleotides align to TRBD1. The length of the CDR3 is 15 residues. V was clipped by 0 bases and J by 4 bases; unmatched bases: 3. The germline gives CDR1 LGHNT, CDR2 FRNRAP. The DNA of the CDR3 is TGTGCTAGTGGTTTGGTGTTGACAGGGGGAAACACCATATATTTT. This translates into CASGLVLTGGNTIYF.

J is TRBJ1-2 and V is TRBV18, with 7 bases matching TRBD1. V trimming: 0 bases; J trimming: 3 bases; junction bases outside the gene matches: 10. CDR3 length: 17 residues. Per germline, CDR1 KGHSH and CDR2 LQKENI. CDR3 sequence reads: CASSPPGSQGGDYGYTF. The CDR3 region has the DNA TGTGCCAGCTCACCACCGGGGTCGCAGGGGGGTGACTATGGCTACACCTTC.

This rearrangement joins TRBV2 to TRBJ1-2; TRBD1 matches at 11 bases. Trimming removed 4 bases from V and 7 bases from J; junction bases left unmatched: 5. Germline CDR1 is SNHLY and CDR2 is FYNNEI. The CDR3 is 14 residues long. In DNA form, the CDR3 reads TGTGCCAGCAGTGTGGGACAGGGGGTATCTGGCTACACCTTC. Its protein is CASSVGQGVSGYTF.

This clone has more than one count but fewer than ten. This chain links TRBV6-5 with TRBJ2-5, with D possibly being TRBD2 (5 bases). The CDR3 runs 15 residues. Germline V CDR1 and CDR2: MNHEY, SVGAGI. The V and J ends lost 0 bases and 4 bases respectively, with 12 bases between them. CDR3 sequence (DNA): TGTGCCAGCAGTTACTCGGGGAGTGGAGGAGAGACCCAGTACTTC. Its translation: CASSYSGSGGETQYF.